A selection of T cell receptor beta chains follows, all from one sample in a study of cytomegalovirus exposure and HLA in healthy donors. Using immunoSEQ multiplex PCR, the repertoire was profiled, and TCRdb retains in-frame clones only, with some absent. Altogether roughly 84,000 clones are present, roughly 88% being singletons, with the ten largest covering approximately 2%. The sequenced material came from PBMCs. The receptors stem from a man aged 30 to 39 in good health and CMV-seronegative. CDR3s include the opening cysteine and the closing phenylalanine or tryptophan.

TRBJ1-1	TRBV6-6	CASKIGQGRNRAFF
TRBJ2-1	TRBV7-3	CASSPELAGLSSYNEQFF
TRBJ2-7	TRBV18	CASSPGTGSNYEQYF
TRBJ1-4	TRBV7-2	CASSFQGGNEKLFF
TRBJ2-3	TRBV5-4	CASSLWTSGTDTQYF
TRBJ2-2	TRBV19	CASSIFRVGGELFF
TRBJ2-7	TRBV2	CASSEIWGLGEQYF
TRBJ2-1	TRBV6-1	CASSGTGTGDHDEQFF
TRBJ1-1	TRBV6-5	CASSYSLGQRNTEAFF
TRBJ1-1	TRBV6-1	CASRKGPSEAFF
TRBJ1-1	TRBV7-3	CASSPPGGGEAFF
TRBJ2-2	TRBV5-1	CASSLGRPATNTGELFF
TRBJ1-1	TRBV2	CASSEGSEGRTEAFF
TRBJ1-6	TRBV6-1	CASSFTGNPPLHF
TRBJ2-5	TRBV11-2	CASSLNPGAETQYF
TRBJ1-2	TRBV7-9	CASSLALTGGNGYTF
TRBJ2-5	TRBV9	CASSAGQGKTQYF
TRBJ1-2	TRBV5-1	CASTWGEAAPNGYTF
TRBJ2-5	TRBV28	CASMKRGETQYF
TRBJ1-2	TRBV10-3	CAISRQGNDYGYTF
TRBJ1-4	TRBV11-2	CASSSSAVTEKLFF
TRBJ2-7	TRBV2	CANSGLSYEQYF
TRBJ1-2	TRBV19	CASNLGQGLYGYTF
TRBJ1-1	TRBV10-2	CASSESKGQMNTEAFF